The next 27 T cell receptor beta chains were all read from a single sample in a study of beta chain features in type 1 diabetes. Reverse transcription of all isolated RNA meant that expressed TCRB transcripts were sequenced. The protocol was immunoSEQ multiplex PCR, while the TCRdb copy is restricted to in-frame clones and leaves out a portion. The repertoire holds some 240,000 clones, with 11% as singletons. Sequenced sample: central memory CD4+ T cells from blood. Every receptor here comes from a man between 18 and 29 years old in good health.

This clone has at least ten counts. This chain joins TRBV18 and TRBJ2-2, with 7 nucleotides matching TRBD2. The germline V gene has CDR1 KGHSH and CDR2 LQKENI. The J segment lost 6 bases and the V segment lost 6 bases, leaving 4 bases of the junction unmatched. This CDR3 comprises 13 residues. The DNA of the CDR3 is TGTGCCAGCTCTCTCAGCGGGGCCGGGGAGCTGTTTTTT. The encoded protein is CASSLSGAGELFF.

The rearrangement joins TRBV4-2 to TRBJ2-1, with D maybe TRBD2 (6 bases). The CDR3 totals 14 residues. Per the germline V gene, CDR1 is LGHNA and CDR2 is YNFKEQ. V lost 5 bases and J 9 bases, leaving 17 bases between the germline ends. The CDR3 sequence: CASSISASEGEQFF. The CDR3 bases are TGTGCCAGCAGCATATCCGCTAGCGAAGGTGAGCAGTTCTTC.

Only a few counts were recorded for this clone. The chain links TRBV7-8 to TRBJ2-5; 7 bases match TRBD1. J lost 3 bases, V lost 0 bases, and 1 base had no gene match. The germline V gene encodes CDR1 SGHVS and CDR2 FQNEAQ. The CDR3 contains 14 residues. CDR3 nucleotides: TGTGCCAGCAGCTTAGCCGGGACAGAAGAGACCCAGTACTTC. Its translation: CASSLAGTEETQYF.

This chain uses TRBV2 with TRBJ2-5; D is possibly TRBD2 (6 bases). Germline V CDR1 and CDR2: SNHLY, FYNNEI. Trimming pared 6 bases from V and 0 bases from J, leaving 11 bases between. CDR3 length: 14 amino acids. The CDR3 is CASRKGLNQETQYF. CDR3 bases: TGTGCCAGCAGGAAAGGACTAAACCAAGAGACCCAGTACTTC. The full variable domain, with the rest looked up from reference TRBV2 and TRBJ2-5, is EPEVTQTPSHQVTQMGQEVILRCVPISNHLYFYWYRQILGQKVEFLVSFYNNEISEKSEIFDDQFSVERPDGSNFTLKIRSTKLEDSAMYFCASRKGLNQETQYFGPGTRLLVL.

This clone was detected only a few times. The genes are TRBV4-2 and TRBJ2-3; D possibly corresponds to TRBD1 (6 bases). The ends were cut back, 3 bases at V and 1 base at J, with 17 bases in the middle. CDR3 length: 17 residues. Germline CDR1 reads LGHNA; CDR2 reads YNFKEQ. CDR3 coding DNA: TGTGCCAGCAGCCAGGTCCTTACAGGGCCGGGCACAGATACGCAGTATTTT. It yields the protein CASSQVLTGPGTDTQYF.

This clone was observed a handful of times. The V gene is TRBV7-2, the J gene TRBJ2-7; D is possibly TRBD2 (6 bases). The germline CDR1 and CDR2 sequences are SGHTA and FQGNSA. The CDR3 is 13 residues long. The germline V and J ends were trimmed by 1 base and 4 bases, with 8 bases remaining between them. The CDR3 spells CASSLDGTYEQYF. The CDR3 nucleotides are TGTGCCAGCAGCTTAGACGGGACTTACGAGCAGTACTTC.

This clone was recorded at least ten times. The rearrangement uses TRBV14 and TRBJ2-1; TRBD1 aligns across 9 bases. Trimming removed 1 base from V and 4 bases from J; junction bases left unmatched: 8. Germline V gene lookup returns CDR1 SGHDN and CDR2 FVKESK. The CDR3 length is 17 residues. The DNA of the CDR3 is TGTGCCAGCAGCCAAGTCTGGGGACAGGGCCTTTACAATGAGCAGTTCTTC. It specifies CASSQVWGQGLYNEQFF.

This clone has a handful of counts. This chain connects TRBV4-2 to TRBJ2-1; 8 positions match TRBD2. With V trimmed by 1 base and J by 5 bases, 4 bases remained unmatched. Germline V lookup: CDR1 LGHNA, CDR2 YNFKEQ. This CDR3 has 15 residues. In DNA form, the CDR3 reads TGTGCCAGCAGCCAAGGTCCGGGAGGGGACAATGAGCAGTTCTTC. Protein product: CASSQGPGGDNEQFF.

V is TRBV15 and J is TRBJ1-3, with unresolved D. The ends were cut back, 1 base at V and 4 bases at J, with 14 bases in the middle. The germline CDR1 and CDR2 sequences are LNHNV and YYDKDF (reference sequence). The CDR3 is made up of 16 amino acids. The CDR3 DNA follows: TGTGCCACCAGCAGAGCCTTTGGAGGGCTAGGAAACACCATATATTTT. This sequence encodes CATSRAFGGLGNTIYF.

This clone was seen only a few times. The gene calls are TRBV2 and TRBJ2-7; D may be TRBD1 (6 bases). The CDR3 consists of 14 residues. CDR1 and CDR2 from the germline V gene are SNHLY and FYNNEI. Trimming cost V 1 base and J 2 bases, with 9 bases left between them. The DNA of the CDR3 is TGTGCCAGCAGTGAAGTCAGGGGAACCTACGAGCAGTACTTC. Translation gives CASSEVRGTYEQYF.

This clone has more than one count but fewer than ten. The chain links TRBV7-3 to TRBJ2-2; possibly TRBD1 for D (6 bases). The germline CDR1 and CDR2 sequences are SGHTA and FQGTGA. The CDR3 loop spans 12 amino acids. Trimming removed 6 bases at V and 7 bases at J, with 9 bases between. The CDR3 loop is CASSQGNGELFF. As DNA, the CDR3 is TGTGCCAGCAGTCAGGGGAACGGGGAGCTGTTTTTT.

The chain recombines TRBV6-1 with TRBJ2-1; D remains ambiguous. The germline gives CDR1 MNHNS, CDR2 SASEGT. CDR3 length equals 18 residues. V was cut by 4 bases and J by 5 bases, with 24 bases left in between. The CDR3: CASSGTRSWRTENNEQFF. The CDR3 DNA reads as TGTGCCAGCAGTGGTACGCGGAGCTGGAGAACAGAAAACAATGAGCAGTTCTTC.

The chain is built from TRBV7-2 and TRBJ2-1; D perhaps matches TRBD2 (5 bases). Germline CDR1 SGHTA, CDR2 FQGNSA. The CDR3 spans 14 residues. Trimming removed 5 bases from V and 4 bases from J, with 12 bases in between. CDR3 loop: CASSPGLEYNEQFF. CDR3 coding DNA: TGTGCCAGCAGCCCCGGACTGGAGTACAATGAGCAGTTCTTC. Combining the CDR3 with reference TRBV7-2 and TRBJ2-1 gives the whole variable domain GAGVSQSPSNKVTEKGKDVELRCDPISGHTALYWYRQSLGQGLEFLIYFQGNSAPDKSGLPSDRFSAERTGGSVSTLTIQRTQQEDSAVYLCASSPGLEYNEQFFGPGTRLTVL.

The V gene is TRBV6-1, the J gene TRBJ1-1; TRBD1 aligns across 7 bases. The CDR3 has 16 residues. With 4 bases clipped from V and 1 base from J, the junction kept 9 bases outside the gene matches. Germline CDR1 MNHNS, CDR2 SASEGT. Here the CDR3 DNA reads TGTGCCAGCAGTGTCACCCCGGGACAGCCGAACACTGAAGCTTTCTTT. It is translated as CASSVTPGQPNTEAFF.

This chain connects TRBV7-2 to TRBJ2-7, with 13 bases aligning to TRBD2. The CDR3 has 15 amino acids. V dropped 3 bases and J dropped 3; count of bases not matched to a gene: 2. Germline lookup yields CDR1 SGHTA and CDR2 FQGNSA. The CDR3 is CASSFRLAGGYEQYF. The CDR3 DNA follows: TGTGCCAGCAGCTTCCGACTAGCGGGAGGCTACGAGCAGTACTTC. Looking up the rest from reference TRBV7-2 and TRBJ2-7 gives the full variable domain: GAGVSQSPSNKVTEKGKDVELRCDPISGHTALYWYRQSLGQGLEFLIYFQGNSAPDKSGLPSDRFSAERTGGSVSTLTIQRTQQEDSAVYLCASSFRLAGGYEQYFGPGTRLTVT.

The chain combines TRBV4-3 with TRBJ2-1; 10 nucleotides align to TRBD2. V gave up 2 bases and J gave up 8 bases; unmatched junction bases: 6. Germline V gene sequence: CDR1 LGHNA, CDR2 YSLEER. The CDR3 contains 15 residues. CDR3 DNA: TGCGCCAGCAGCCAACAAACTAGCGGGACGTATGAGCAGTTCTTC. This encodes CASSQQTSGTYEQFF.

This sequence joins TRBV6-6 and TRBJ2-2, with 9 bases lining up with TRBD1. The CDR3 is 12 residues long. Germline V lookup: CDR1 MNHNY, CDR2 SVGAGI (reference sequence). V was clipped by 6 bases and J by 13 bases; unmatched bases: 6. CDR3 coding DNA: TGTGCCAGCAGACAGGACAGGGGCCTGCTGTTTTTT. It yields the protein CASRQDRGLLFF.

The genes are TRBV6-5 and TRBJ2-6; D is ambiguous. Trimming removed 2 bases from V and 0 bases from J, with 8 bases in between. The CDR3 spans 16 residues. CDR1 is MNHEY, CDR2 SVGAGI, per germline. CDR3 region: CASSYPRSSGANVLTF. The CDR3 DNA reads TGTGCCAGCAGTTACCCCAGGTCCTCTGGGGCCAACGTCCTGACTTTC.

This clone was seen many times. This chain connects TRBV7-2 to TRBJ2-1, with D possibly matching TRBD2 (5 bases). V lost 3 bases and J lost 6, with 12 bases in between. CDR1 and CDR2 (germline): SGHTA, FQGNSA. This CDR3 is built from 14 residues. The chain's CDR3 is CASSFRTLPNEQFF. The CDR3 DNA reads as TGTGCCAGCAGCTTTAGGACTCTTCCCAATGAGCAGTTCTTC.

The chain joins TRBV2 to TRBJ2-7; no clear D gene. The V gene's germline CDR1 is SNHLY and CDR2 FYNNEI. V lost 7 bases to trimming and J lost 2 bases, with 9 bases between them. The CDR3 runs to 12 residues. CDR3 sequence: CASKLTTYEQYF. CDR3 DNA sequence: TGTGCCAGCAAGCTAACAACCTACGAGCAGTACTTC. The full variable domain, its missing parts supplied by reference TRBV2 and TRBJ2-7, is EPEVTQTPSHQVTQMGQEVILRCVPISNHLYFYWYRQILGQKVEFLVSFYNNEISEKSEIFDDQFSVERPDGSNFTLKIRSTKLEDSAMYFCASKLTTYEQYFGPGTRLTVT.

This chain uses TRBV30 with TRBJ2-7; 7 bases agree with TRBD1. V gave up 3 bases and J gave up 2 bases; unmatched junction bases: 4. The CDR3 spans 13 residues. The germline CDR1 and CDR2 sequences are GTSNPN and SVGIG (reference sequence). Here the CDR3 reads CAWRLTGTYEQYF. CDR3 nucleotide sequence: TGTGCCTGGAGGTTGACAGGGACCTACGAGCAGTACTTC.

This rearrangement joins TRBV30 to TRBJ1-2, with D hard to call. The CDR3 runs 13 residues. Germline lookup yields CDR1 GTSNPN and CDR2 SVGIG (reference sequence). V lost 0 bases, J lost 3 bases, and 8 bases lay in between. The DNA for the CDR3 is TGTGCCTGGAGTGTACGGGTGGACTATGGCTACACCTTC. Translating it yields CAWSVRVDYGYTF.

This clone was recorded a few times. The chain is built from TRBV11-2 and TRBJ2-1; tentative D call: TRBD2 (5 bases). This CDR3 region has 11 residues. Trimming removed 5 bases at V and 11 bases at J, with 10 bases between. Germline assignment: CDR1 SGHAT and CDR2 FQNNGV. The chain's CDR3 is CASSPSGKQFF. The DNA for the CDR3 is TGTGCCAGCAGCCCCAGCGGAAAGCAGTTCTTC.

This clone was counted a few times. The chain has TRBV2 and TRBJ2-1; 9 nucleotides align to TRBD2. CDR1 is SNHLY, CDR2 FYNNEI, per germline. The CDR3 has 16 residues. The ends lost 7 bases at V and 3 bases at J; junction bases unmatched: 10. The CDR3 DNA is TGTGCCAGCACGCCCGGTCTAGCGGGAAACTACAATGAGCAGTTCTTC. Translating gives CASTPGLAGNYNEQFF.

Details on this clone: Within the sample, other DNA sequences also encode this same CDR3. The J gene is TRBJ2-7, the V gene TRBV29-1; 10 bases map to TRBD1. The V and J ends lost 5 bases and 2 bases, in that order; junction bases with no gene match: 3. Looked up from germline, CDR1 is SQVTM and CDR2 is ANQGSEA. This CDR3 region has 13 residues. DNA of the CDR3: TGCAGCGTTCGACAGGGGGCTGCCTACGAGCAGTACTTC. Protein: CSVRQGAAYEQYF.

This clone was observed many times. The chain uses TRBV28 and TRBJ2-3; no clear D. CDR3 size: 13 residues. V lost 6 bases to trimming and J lost 0 bases, with 7 bases between them. CDR1 is MDHEN, CDR2 SYDVKM, per germline. The CDR3 DNA follows: TGTGCCAGCAGGACTGGCAGCACAGATACGCAGTATTTT. This encodes CASRTGSTDTQYF.

The chain joins TRBV15 to TRBJ1-1; D may be TRBD1 (5 bases). Trimming removed 4 bases at V and 7 bases at J, with 16 bases between. The V gene's germline CDR1 is LNHNV and CDR2 YYDKDF (reference sequence). This CDR3 comprises 14 residues. The CDR3 nucleotides read TGTGCCACCAGCACCCGGGAGGCCGGGGGTGAAGCTTTCTTT. Protein product: CATSTREAGGEAFF.